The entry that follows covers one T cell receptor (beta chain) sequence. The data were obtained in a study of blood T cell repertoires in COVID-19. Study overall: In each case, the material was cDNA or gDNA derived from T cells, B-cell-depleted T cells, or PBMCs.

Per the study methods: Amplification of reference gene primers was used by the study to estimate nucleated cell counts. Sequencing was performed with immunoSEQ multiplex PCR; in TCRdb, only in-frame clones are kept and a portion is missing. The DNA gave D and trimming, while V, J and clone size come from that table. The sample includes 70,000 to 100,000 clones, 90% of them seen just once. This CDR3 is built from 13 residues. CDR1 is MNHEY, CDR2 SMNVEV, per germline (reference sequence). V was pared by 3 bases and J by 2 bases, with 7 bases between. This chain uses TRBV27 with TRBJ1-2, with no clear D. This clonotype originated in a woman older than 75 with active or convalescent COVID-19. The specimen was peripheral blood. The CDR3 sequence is CASSLAGNYGYTF. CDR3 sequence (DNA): TGTGCCAGCAGTTTGGCAGGCAACTATGGCTACACCTTC.